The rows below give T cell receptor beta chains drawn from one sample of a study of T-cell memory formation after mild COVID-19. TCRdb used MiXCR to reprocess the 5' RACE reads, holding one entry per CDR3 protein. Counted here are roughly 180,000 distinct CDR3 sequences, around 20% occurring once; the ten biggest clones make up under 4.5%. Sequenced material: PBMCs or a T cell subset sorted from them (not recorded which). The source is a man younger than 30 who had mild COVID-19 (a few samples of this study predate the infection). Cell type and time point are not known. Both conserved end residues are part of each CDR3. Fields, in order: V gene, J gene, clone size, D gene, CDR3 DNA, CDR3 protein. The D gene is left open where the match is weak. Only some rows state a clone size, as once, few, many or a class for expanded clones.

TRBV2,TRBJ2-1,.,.,TGTGCCAGCAGTGAATTGGGAAGGCGGCAGTTCTTC,CASSELGRRQFF
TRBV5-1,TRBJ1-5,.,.,TGCGCCAGCAGCCCAGGAGGAAATAGCAATCAGCCCCAGCATTTT,CASSPGGNSNQPQHF
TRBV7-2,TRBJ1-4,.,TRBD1,TGTGCCAGCAGCTTGAGCAGGGGGAATGAAAAACTGTTTTTT,CASSLSRGNEKLFF
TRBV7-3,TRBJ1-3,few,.,TGTGCCAGCAGAACGCCAGGGGCCGGAAACACCATATATTTT,CASRTPGAGNTIYF
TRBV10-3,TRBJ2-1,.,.,TGTGCCATCGGCGACAGTTACAATGAGCAGTTCTTC,CAIGDSYNEQFF
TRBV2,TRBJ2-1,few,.,TGTGCCAGCAGTGGGGCACCAGGGTCCTACAATGAGCAGTTCTTC,CASSGAPGSYNEQFF
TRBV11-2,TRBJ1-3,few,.,TGTGCCAGCAGCAAAAACCGGGACGCACTCTTATATTTT,CASSKNRDALLYF
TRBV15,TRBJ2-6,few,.,TGTGCCACCGCGAGGGCTGGGGCCAACGTCCTGACTTTC,CATARAGANVLTF
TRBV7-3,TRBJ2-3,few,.,TGTGCCAGCAGCTTAGGGCAGGGAGATACGCAGTATTTT,CASSLGQGDTQYF
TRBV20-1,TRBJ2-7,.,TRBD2,TGCAGTGCACCTGCGGGGCGGGGGAGCTACGAGCAGTACTTC,CSAPAGRGSYEQYF
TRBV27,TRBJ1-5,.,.,TGTGCCAGCAGACCTACCGGGACCGTATATAGCAATCAGCCCCAGCATTTT,CASRPTGTVYSNQPQHF
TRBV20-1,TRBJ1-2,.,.,TGCAGTGCTACCTCAACAGGGACTAGAAGCTACACCTTC,CSATSTGTRSYTF
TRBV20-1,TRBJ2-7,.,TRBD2,TGCAGTGCTAGAGTCCATAGCGGGGTGAACTACGAGCAGTACTTC,CSARVHSGVNYEQYF
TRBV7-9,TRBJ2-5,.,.,TGTGCCAGCAGTCTTCAAGTGGGGGAGACCCAGTACTTC,CASSLQVGETQYF
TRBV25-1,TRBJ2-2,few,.,TGTGCCAGCAGTCAGCGGACAAGGAACACCGGGGAGCTGTTTTTT,CASSQRTRNTGELFF
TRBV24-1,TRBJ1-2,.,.,TGTGCCACCAGTGATTATTCCGGGGAAATCGGAGGCTACACCTTC,CATSDYSGEIGGYTF
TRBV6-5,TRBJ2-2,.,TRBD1,TGTGCCAGCAGTTTAAGGACAGGGACGAACACCGGGGAGCTGTTTTTT,CASSLRTGTNTGELFF
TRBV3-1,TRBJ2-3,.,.,TGTGCCAGCAGCCAAGATTTCCTATTCACAGATACGCAGTATTTT,CASSQDFLFTDTQYF
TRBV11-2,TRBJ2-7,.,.,TGTGCCAGCAGCTCGACCGGGATTTCCCACGAGCAGTACTTC,CASSSTGISHEQYF
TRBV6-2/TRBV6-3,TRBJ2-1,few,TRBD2,TGTGCCAGCAGTTCCACTAGCGGGGGGAATGAGCAGTTCTTC,CASSSTSGGNEQFF
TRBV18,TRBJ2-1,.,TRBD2,TGTGCCAGCTCACCGACTAGCGGGGATGAGCAGTTCTTC,CASSPTSGDEQFF
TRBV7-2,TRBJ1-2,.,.,TGTGCCAGCAGCTTAGGGGGCAGCCAAGTTGGAGGCTACACCTTC,CASSLGGSQVGGYTF
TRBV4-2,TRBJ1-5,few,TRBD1,TGTGCCAGCAGCCAAGGCGTAACAGGGGATCAGCCCCAGCATTTT,CASSQGVTGDQPQHF
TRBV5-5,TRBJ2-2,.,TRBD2,TGTGCCAGCAGCTTCTTAGCGGGGGTTAACACCGGGGAGCTGTTTTTT,CASSFLAGVNTGELFF
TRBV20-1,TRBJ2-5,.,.,TGCAGTGCTAGCTCGGGGGACCAAGAGACCCAGTACTTC,CSASSGDQETQYF
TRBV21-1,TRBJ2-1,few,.,TGTGCCAGCAGCAAAGTACCGGGACAGGGGTCCGACAATGAGCAGTTCTTC,CASSKVPGQGSDNEQFF
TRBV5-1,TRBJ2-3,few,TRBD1,TGCGCCAGCAGCAGCGCCGGGACAGGGTCAGATACGCAGTATTTT,CASSSAGTGSDTQYF
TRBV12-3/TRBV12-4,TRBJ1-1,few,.,TGTGCCAGCAGTTTAGGACCTGGCAGGGACGCTTTCTTT,CASSLGPGRDAFF
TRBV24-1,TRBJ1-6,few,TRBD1,TGTGCCACCAGTGATGGCAGGGGGGAATCACCCCTCCACTTT,CATSDGRGESPLHF
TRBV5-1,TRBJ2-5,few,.,TGCGCCAGCAGACAGGGCCAAGAGACCCAGTACTTC,CASRQGQETQYF